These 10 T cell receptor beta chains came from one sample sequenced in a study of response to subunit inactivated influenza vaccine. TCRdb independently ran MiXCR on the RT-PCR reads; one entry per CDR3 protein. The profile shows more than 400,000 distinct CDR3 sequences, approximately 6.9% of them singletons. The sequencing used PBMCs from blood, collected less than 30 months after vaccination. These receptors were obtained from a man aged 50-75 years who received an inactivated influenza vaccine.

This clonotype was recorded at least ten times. As DNA, the CDR3 is TGTGCCAGCAGTTTCGGGGGCGAGGCTGCAGATACGCAGTATTTT. Translation: CASSFGGEAADTQYF. The chain combines TRBV28 with TRBJ2-3, with D possibly called TRBD1 or TRBD2 (6 bases each). The CDR3 covers 15 residues. CDR1 is MDHEN and CDR2 is SYDVKM in the germline V gene. Trimming removed 3 bases from V and 4 bases from J, with 14 bases in between.

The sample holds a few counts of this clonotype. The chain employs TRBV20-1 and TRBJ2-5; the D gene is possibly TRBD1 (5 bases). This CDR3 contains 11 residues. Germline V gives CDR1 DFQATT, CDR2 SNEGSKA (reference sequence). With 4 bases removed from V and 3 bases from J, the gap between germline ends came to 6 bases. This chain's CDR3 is CSAKTEETQYF. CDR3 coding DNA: TGCAGTGCTAAGACAGAAGAGACCCAGTACTTC.

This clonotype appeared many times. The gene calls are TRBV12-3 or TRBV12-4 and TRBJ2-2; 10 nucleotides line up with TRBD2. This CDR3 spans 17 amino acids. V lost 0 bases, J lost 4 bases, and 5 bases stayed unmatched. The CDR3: CASSLAQRLAGTGELFF. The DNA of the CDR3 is TGTGCCAGCAGTTTAGCGCAAAGACTAGCGGGCACCGGGGAGCTGTTTTTT.

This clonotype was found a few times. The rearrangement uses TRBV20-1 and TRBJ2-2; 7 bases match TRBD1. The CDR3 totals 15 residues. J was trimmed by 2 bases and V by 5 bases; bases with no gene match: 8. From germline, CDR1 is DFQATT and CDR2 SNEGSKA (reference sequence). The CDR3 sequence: CSASIRDRNTGELFF. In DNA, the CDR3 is TGCAGTGCTTCAATCCGGGACAGAAACACCGGGGAGCTGTTTTTT.

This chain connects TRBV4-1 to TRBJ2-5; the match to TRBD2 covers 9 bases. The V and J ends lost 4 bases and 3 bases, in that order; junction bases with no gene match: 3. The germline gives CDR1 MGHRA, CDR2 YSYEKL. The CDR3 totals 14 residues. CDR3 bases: TGCGCCAGCAGCCTCAGACTAGCGGAAGAGACCCAGTACTTC. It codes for CASSLRLAEETQYF.

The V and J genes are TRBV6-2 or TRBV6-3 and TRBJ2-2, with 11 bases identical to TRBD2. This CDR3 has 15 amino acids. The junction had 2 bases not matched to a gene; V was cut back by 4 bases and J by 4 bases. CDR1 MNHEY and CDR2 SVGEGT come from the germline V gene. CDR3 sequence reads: CASSSSGRTTGELFF. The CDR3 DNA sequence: TGTGCCAGCAGTTCTAGCGGGAGGACCACCGGGGAGCTGTTTTTT.

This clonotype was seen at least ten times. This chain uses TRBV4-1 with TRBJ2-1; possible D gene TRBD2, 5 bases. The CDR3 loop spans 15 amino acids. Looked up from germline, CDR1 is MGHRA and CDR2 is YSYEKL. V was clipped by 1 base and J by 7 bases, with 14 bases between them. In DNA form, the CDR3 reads TGCGCCAGCAGCCAAGCCCCAACTAGGCTAAATGAGCAGTTCTTC. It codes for CASSQAPTRLNEQFF.

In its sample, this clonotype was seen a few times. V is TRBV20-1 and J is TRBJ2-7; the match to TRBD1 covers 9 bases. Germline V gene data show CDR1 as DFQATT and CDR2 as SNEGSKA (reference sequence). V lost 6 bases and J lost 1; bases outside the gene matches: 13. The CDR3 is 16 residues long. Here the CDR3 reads CSASTFGTGISYEQYF. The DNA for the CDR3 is TGCAGTGCGAGTACCTTCGGGACAGGGATTTCCTACGAGCAGTACTTC.

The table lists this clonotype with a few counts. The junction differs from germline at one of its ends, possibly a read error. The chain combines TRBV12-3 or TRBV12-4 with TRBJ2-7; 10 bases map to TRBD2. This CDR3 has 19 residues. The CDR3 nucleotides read TGTGCCTGCAGTTTAAGGGACTCCATAGCGGGAGGTTCCCCCTACGAGCAGTACTTC. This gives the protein CACSLRDSIAGGSPYEQYF.

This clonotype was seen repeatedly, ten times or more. The CDR3 DNA is TGTGCCATCAGTGTGGGGACTACCTACGAGCAGTACTTC. Its translation is CAISVGTTYEQYF. This sequence joins TRBV10-3 and TRBJ2-7; TRBD2 matches 7 bases. V was clipped by 4 bases and J by 2 bases; unmatched bases: 2. CDR1 ENHRY and CDR2 SYGVKD come from the germline V gene. The CDR3 totals 13 residues.